The rows below give T cell receptor beta chains drawn from one sample of a study of cytomegalovirus exposure and HLA in healthy donors. Data came from immunoSEQ multiplex PCR; TCRdb stores just in-frame clones and leaves some out. The table has more than 85,000 clones, around 72% seen once. Source material: PBMCs. These receptors originate from a male donor in good health and CMV-seropositive. The CDR3 runs from the conserved cysteine through the conserved F or W. The order of the fields is V gene, J gene, clone size, D gene, CDR3 DNA, CDR3 protein. The D gene is left open where the match is weak. Not every row has a clone size; where given, it reads once, few, many or a size class.

>TRBV6-1|TRBJ2-1|-|TRBD2
TGTGCCAGCAGTGAAAGTTTGGGACTAGCGTCCTACAATGAGCAGTTCTTC
CASSESLGLASYNEQFF
>TRBV4-3|TRBJ1-1|-|-
TGCGCCAGCAGCCAAAGGGCGACAGGAATGAACACTGAAGCTTTCTTT
CASSQRATGMNTEAFF
>TRBV4-1|TRBJ2-6|-|-
TGCGCCAGCAGCGCTACCAATCCCCAGGTAGACTCTGGGGCCAACGTCCTGACTTTC
CASSATNPQVDSGANVLTF
>TRBV11-3|TRBJ1-2|-|TRBD1
TGTGCCAGCAGCAAGAGCCCCGGGACAGCTAGGGATGGCTACACCTTC
CASSKSPGTARDGYTF
>TRBV6-5|TRBJ2-3|-|TRBD2
TGTGCCAGCAGTTACTTTAGCGGGGGAAGCACAGATACGCAGTATTTT
CASSYFSGGSTDTQYF
>TRBV9|TRBJ2-7|few|-
TGTGCCAGCAGCCCGCCGGTAGAACGCGAGCAGTACTTC
CASSPPVEREQYF
>TRBV5-4|TRBJ2-7|-|TRBD1
TGTGCCAGCAGCCCGCTAGGACAGGGTACCGAGCAGTACTTC
CASSPLGQGTEQYF
>TRBV5-4|TRBJ1-4|-|TRBD1
TGTGCCAGCAGCCCCCATGGAGGGGGCAATTCTAATGAAAAACTGTTTTTT
CASSPHGGGNSNEKLFF
>TRBV30|TRBJ1-6|-|-
TGTGCCTGGAGTCAAACAGGGATGTCCTATAATTCACCCCTCCACTTT
CAWSQTGMSYNSPLHF
>TRBV10-2|TRBJ2-7|once|TRBD1
TGCGCCAGCAGTGAGTCAGGGACAGTCTACGAGCAGTACTTC
CASSESGTVYEQYF
>TRBV6-1|TRBJ2-2|-|-
TGTGCCAGCAGTGAAATTGGGGCCCGGCTGGCCGGGGAGCTGTTTTTT
CASSEIGARLAGELFF
>TRBV10-3|TRBJ2-5|-|-
TGTGCCGCGTCACGGGACACCCAAGAGACCCAGTACTTC
CAASRDTQETQYF
>TRBV11-1|TRBJ2-2|-|TRBD1
TGTGCCAGCAGCTCCAGGGACAGGGGCGCCGGGGAGCTGTTTTTT
CASSSRDRGAGELFF
>TRBV4-1|TRBJ1-2|-|TRBD1
TGCGCCAGCAGCCAAGGGGGACAGCGGTCGGTTGGAAGTGGCTACACCTTC
CASSQGGQRSVGSGYTF
>TRBV9|TRBJ1-2|-|TRBD1
TGTGCCAGCAGTACATTACCAAAGGACAGGGCTGGGGGCTACACCTTC
CASSTLPKDRAGGYTF
>TRBV28|TRBJ2-3|-|-
TGTGCCAGCAGCAGTCAGGGGAGTACAGATACGCAGTATTTT
CASSSQGSTDTQYF
>TRBV2|TRBJ1-4|few|-
TGTGCCAGCAGAGGCGGCAGGGGCAAAGGGGGGGATGAAAAACTGTTTTTT
CASRGGRGKGGDEKLFF
>TRBV4-3|TRBJ2-5|-|TRBD2
TGCGCCAGCAGCCAAGAATCCCTTGAGCGGGGGGGGGAGACCCAGTACTTC
CASSQESLERGGETQYF
>TRBV5-6|TRBJ2-7|-|-
TGTGCCAGCAGCCCCACAGGGATCTACGAGCAGTACTTC
CASSPTGIYEQYF
>TRBV19|TRBJ2-3|-|TRBD1
TGTGCCAGTAGTCCCAGGACAGGGGTGACAGATACGCAGTATTTT
CASSPRTGVTDTQYF
>TRBV4-1|TRBJ2-3|-|TRBD2
TGCGCCAGCAGCCAAGATTACGGAAGCGGGGGGGCAGATACGCAGTATTTT
CASSQDYGSGGADTQYF
>TRBV7-8|TRBJ2-1|-|TRBD1
TGTGCCAGCAGCACCCGCCCGGGACAGGGGAGTGCCCATGAGCAGTTCTTC
CASSTRPGQGSAHEQFF
>TRBV28|TRBJ2-3|-|TRBD2
TGTGCCAGCAGTTTTCCTGCAGCGGGGCCCGATACGCAGTATTTT
CASSFPAAGPDTQYF
>TRBV2|TRBJ1-4|-|-
TGTGCCAGCAGGGCTATGGGGGGTAGTAATGAAAAACTGTTTTTT
CASRAMGGSNEKLFF
>TRBV20-1|TRBJ2-1|-|-
TGCAGTGCTAGACTAAGGGGAGAGCAGTTCTTC
CSARLRGEQFF
>TRBV6-6|TRBJ1-5|-|TRBD1
TGTGCCAGCAGATCCACAGGGGGCACTCAGCCCCAGCATTTT
CASRSTGGTQPQHF
>TRBV29-1|TRBJ2-7|-|-
TGCAGCGTTGTGACAGGAGACTCCTACGAGCAGTACTTC
CSVVTGDSYEQYF
>TRBV18|TRBJ1-3|-|-
TGTGCCAGCTCACGAGCTGCGGGTGCGGACACCATATATTTT
CASSRAAGADTIYF
>TRBV4-1|TRBJ2-1|-|-
TGCGCCAGCAGCCAAGATAGGAGGGGTTCCTACAATGAGCAGTTCTTC
CASSQDRRGSYNEQFF
>TRBV27|TRBJ1-5|once|-
TGTGCCAGCAGTTTATCGAGGCAGAACAATCAGCCCCAGCATTTT
CASSLSRQNNQPQHF
>TRBV28|TRBJ2-7|-|TRBD2
TGTGCCAGCAGGGTCGGGGGGGCGCGGGTATACGAGCAGTACTTC
CASRVGGARVYEQYF
>TRBV5-1|TRBJ2-2|-|-
TGCGCCAGCAGCTTGGGACAGGGAGGCGGGGAGCTGTTTTTT
CASSLGQGGGELFF